The entry below describes one T cell receptor (beta chain). Trimming left V 8 bases short and J 9 bases short, with 17 bases between. Germline V gene data show CDR1 as MNHEY and CDR2 as SMNVEV (reference sequence). This CDR3 is built from 13 residues. These data come from a study of OX40 agonist ivuxolimab in advanced cancers. Only in-frame clones appear in the TCRdb table, and some are missing; sequencing was by immunoSEQ multiplex PCR. The sample consists of around 26,000 clones, about 70% of them appearing once. The source is an adult with an advanced solid tumor such as melanoma, head and neck, liver or kidney cancer. The material was CD4+ or CD8+ T cells sorted from blood, obtained in a trial of the OX40 agonist ivuxolimab. This chain connects TRBV27 to TRBJ2-1; D call uncertain. CDR3 loop: CASGLWFGAEQFF. CDR3 in DNA: TGTGCCAGCGGCCTTTGGTTTGGAGCTGAGCAGTTCTTC.